The source of this TCR beta chain is a study of blood T cell repertoires in COVID-19. Across the whole study: The samples span acute and convalescent COVID-19 from the United States, Italy and Spain. Sources were T cells, B-cell-depleted T cells, or PBMCs; the material itself was cDNA or gDNA.

Two negative PCRs, clearance, or symptom resolution characterized the recovered Cohort 3 donors. Profiling relied on immunoSEQ multiplex PCR, and the TCRdb table lists in-frame clones only, not all of them. The sample has about 140,000 clones, 60% to 80% seen once. The V gene's germline CDR1 is WNHNN and CDR2 SYGVQD (reference sequence). The trim removed 6 bases at V and 2 bases at J, leaving 9 bases unmatched. CDR3 length: 15 residues. This clonotype was obtained from a woman aged 45-65 years who had recovered from COVID-19. The chain has TRBV10-1 and TRBJ2-7; 8 bases fit TRBD2. The material sequenced was PBMCs or T cells enriched from blood (not recorded which). The CDR3 DNA follows: TGCGCCAGCAGGGACATAGCGGGACCCACCTACGAGCAGTACTTC. It specifies CASRDIAGPTYEQYF.